This T cell receptor beta chain was recorded in a study of radiation and T cells in renal cell carcinoma. Here immunoSEQ multiplex PCR was the method, and the copy in TCRdb shows in-frame clones only, minus some. Of around 160,000 clones in the sample, about 88% were seen once. Noted time point: baseline pretreatment blood. As to treatment: 15 Gy SBRT to primary tumor, nephrectomy 4 weeks later. Blood was sampled at baseline, 2 weeks and 4 weeks after SBRT. The CDR3 totals 14 residues. Per germline, CDR1 MNHEY and CDR2 SVGAGI. The V and J ends lost 5 bases and 8 bases, in that order; junction bases with no gene match: 8.

This specimen consisted of blood, obtained from a patient whose treatment included radiotherapy and nephrectomy. This receptor was taken from a woman between 65 and 79 years old with renal cell carcinoma. This chain uses TRBV6-5 with TRBJ2-1; 8 positions agree with TRBD2. The chain's CDR3 is CASSPGGARDEQFF. CDR3 nucleotide sequence: TGTGCCAGCAGTCCCGGGGGGGCGCGGGATGAGCAGTTCTTC.